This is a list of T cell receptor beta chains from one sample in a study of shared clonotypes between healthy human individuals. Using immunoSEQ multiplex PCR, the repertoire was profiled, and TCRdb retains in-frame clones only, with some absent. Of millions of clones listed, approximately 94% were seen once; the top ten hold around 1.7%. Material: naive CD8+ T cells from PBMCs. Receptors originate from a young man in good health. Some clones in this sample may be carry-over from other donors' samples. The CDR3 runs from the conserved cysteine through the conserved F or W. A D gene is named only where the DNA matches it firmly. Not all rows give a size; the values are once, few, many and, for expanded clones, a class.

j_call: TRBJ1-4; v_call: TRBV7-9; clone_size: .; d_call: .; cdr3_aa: CASSPRQADKLFF; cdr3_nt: TGTGCCAGCAGCCCGAGACAGGCGGACAAACTGTTTTTT
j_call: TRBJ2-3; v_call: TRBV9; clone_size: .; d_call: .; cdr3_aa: CASSVGGNTDTQYF; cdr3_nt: TGTGCCAGCAGCGTCGGCGGTAACACAGATACGCAGTATTTT
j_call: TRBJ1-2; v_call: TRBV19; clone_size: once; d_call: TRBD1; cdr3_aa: CASSIWDRGLNYGYTF; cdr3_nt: TGTGCCAGTAGTATCTGGGACAGAGGGCTGAACTATGGCTACACCTTC
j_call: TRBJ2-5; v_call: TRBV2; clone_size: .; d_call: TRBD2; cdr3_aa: CASRATNGLAGVETQYF; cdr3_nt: TGTGCCAGCAGGGCCACCAACGGACTAGCGGGAGTTGAGACCCAGTACTTC
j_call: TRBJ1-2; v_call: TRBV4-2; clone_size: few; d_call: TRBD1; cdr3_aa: CASSQEVDRYYGYTF; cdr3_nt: TGTGCCAGCAGCCAAGAAGTGGACAGGTACTATGGCTACACCTTC
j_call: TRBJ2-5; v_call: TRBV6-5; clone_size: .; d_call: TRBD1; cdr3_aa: CASSYSDRGGETQYF; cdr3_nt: TGTGCCAGCAGTTACTCCGACAGGGGAGGAGAGACCCAGTACTTC
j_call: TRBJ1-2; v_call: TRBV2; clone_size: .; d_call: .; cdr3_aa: CASSNWAWEYGYTF; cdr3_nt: TGTGCCAGCAGTAACTGGGCTTGGGAGTATGGCTACACCTTC
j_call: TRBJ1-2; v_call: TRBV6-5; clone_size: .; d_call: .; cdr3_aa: CASSYGTF; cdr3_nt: TGTGCCAGCAGTTATGGGACCTTC
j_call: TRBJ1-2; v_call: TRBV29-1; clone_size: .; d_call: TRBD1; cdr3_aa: CSVAGTGAGYTF; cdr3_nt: TGCAGCGTTGCCGGGACAGGGGCCGGCTACACCTTC
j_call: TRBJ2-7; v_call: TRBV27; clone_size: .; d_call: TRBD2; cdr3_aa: CASRGDVSSYEQYF; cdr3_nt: TGTGCCAGCCGGGGGGATGTTTCTTCCTACGAGCAGTACTTC
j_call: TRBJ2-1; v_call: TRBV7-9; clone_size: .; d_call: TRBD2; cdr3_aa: CASGRSDEQFF; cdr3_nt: TGTGCCTCCGGGAGGTCTGATGAGCAGTTCTTC
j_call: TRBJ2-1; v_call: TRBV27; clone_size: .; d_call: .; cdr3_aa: CASSLSTSRDEQFF; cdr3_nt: TGTGCCAGCAGTTTATCGACTAGTCGCGATGAGCAGTTCTTC
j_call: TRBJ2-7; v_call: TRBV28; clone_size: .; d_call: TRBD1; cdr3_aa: CASSFIRGQGDEQYF; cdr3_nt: TGTGCCAGCAGTTTTATCCGGGGACAGGGCGACGAGCAGTACTTC
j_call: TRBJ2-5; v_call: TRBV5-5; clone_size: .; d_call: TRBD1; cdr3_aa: CASSSGQGHGETQYF; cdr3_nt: TGTGCCAGCAGCTCGGGACAGGGTCACGGGGAGACCCAGTACTTC
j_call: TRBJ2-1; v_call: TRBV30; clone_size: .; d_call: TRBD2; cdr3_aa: CAYESISGDEQFF; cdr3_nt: TGTGCCTACGAATCGATAAGCGGGGACGAGCAGTTCTTC
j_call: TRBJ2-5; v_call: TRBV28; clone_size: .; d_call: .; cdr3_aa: CASRRVGGTQETQYF; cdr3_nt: TGTGCCAGCAGACGAGTGGGGGGAACCCAAGAGACCCAGTACTTC
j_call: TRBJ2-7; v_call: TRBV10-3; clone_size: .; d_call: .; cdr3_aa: CAISESDSPNPYEQYF; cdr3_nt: TGTGCCATCAGTGAGTCCGACAGCCCTAACCCCTACGAGCAGTACTTC
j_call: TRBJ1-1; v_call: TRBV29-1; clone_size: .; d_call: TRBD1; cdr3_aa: CSVGTGSGTEAFF; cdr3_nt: TGCAGCGTCGGGACAGGGAGTGGCACTGAAGCTTTCTTT
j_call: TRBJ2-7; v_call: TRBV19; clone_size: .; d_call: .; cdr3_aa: CASSIQGIGYEQYF; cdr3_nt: TGTGCCAGTAGTATCCAGGGAATTGGCTACGAGCAGTACTTC
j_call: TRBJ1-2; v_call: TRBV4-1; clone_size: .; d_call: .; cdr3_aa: CASTGEQGLRYGYTF; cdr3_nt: TGCGCCAGCACGGGGGAACAGGGATTGCGCTATGGCTACACCTTC
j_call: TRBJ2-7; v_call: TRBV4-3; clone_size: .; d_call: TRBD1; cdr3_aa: CASSQGWDRVYEQYF; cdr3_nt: TGCGCCAGCAGCCAAGGGTGGGACAGGGTCTACGAGCAGTACTTC
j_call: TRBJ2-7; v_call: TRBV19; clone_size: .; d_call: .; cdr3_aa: CASRSGISYEQYF; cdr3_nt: TGTGCCAGTAGATCAGGCATTTCCTACGAGCAGTACTTC
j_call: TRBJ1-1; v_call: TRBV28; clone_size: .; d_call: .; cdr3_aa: CASSLANLGTEAFF; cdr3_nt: TGTGCCAGCAGTTTAGCCAACCTAGGCACTGAAGCTTTCTTT
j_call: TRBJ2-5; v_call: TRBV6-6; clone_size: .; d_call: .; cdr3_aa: CASSWSGQETQYF; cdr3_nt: TGTGCCAGCTCTTGGAGCGGCCAAGAGACCCAGTACTTC
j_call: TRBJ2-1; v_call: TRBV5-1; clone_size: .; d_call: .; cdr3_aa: CASSPRLVNEQFF; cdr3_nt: TGCGCCAGCAGCCCTAGACTAGTCAATGAGCAGTTCTTC
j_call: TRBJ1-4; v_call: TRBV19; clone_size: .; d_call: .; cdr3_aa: CASHRAPDINEKLFF; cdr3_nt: TGTGCCAGTCACAGGGCACCGGATATTAATGAAAAACTGTTTTTT
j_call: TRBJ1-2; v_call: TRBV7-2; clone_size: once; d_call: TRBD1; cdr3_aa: CASSPRTGMNGYTF; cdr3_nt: TGTGCCAGCAGCCCGCGGACAGGCATGAATGGCTACACCTTC
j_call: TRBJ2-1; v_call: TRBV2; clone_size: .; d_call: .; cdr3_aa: CASSAAGHSYNEQFF; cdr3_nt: TGTGCCAGCAGTGCAGCGGGCCACTCCTACAATGAGCAGTTCTTC
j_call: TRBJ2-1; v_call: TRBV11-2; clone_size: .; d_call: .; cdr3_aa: CASSLGPDLALSYNEQFF; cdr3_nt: TGTGCCAGCAGCTTAGGTCCGGACTTAGCCCTTTCCTACAATGAGCAGTTCTTC
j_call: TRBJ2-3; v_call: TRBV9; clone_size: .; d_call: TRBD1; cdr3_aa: CASSINVRTGPPDTQYF; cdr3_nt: TGTGCCAGCAGCATAAACGTGCGGACAGGGCCACCAGATACGCAGTATTTT
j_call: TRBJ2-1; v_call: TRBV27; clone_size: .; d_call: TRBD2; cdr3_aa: CASSLYSGRGSEQFF; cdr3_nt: TGTGCCAGCAGTTTATATAGCGGGAGAGGGTCTGAGCAGTTCTTC
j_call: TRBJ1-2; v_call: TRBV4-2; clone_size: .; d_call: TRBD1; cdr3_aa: CASSHPDRARGIDGYTF; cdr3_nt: TGTGCCAGCAGCCACCCGGACAGGGCGAGGGGAATCGATGGCTACACCTTC
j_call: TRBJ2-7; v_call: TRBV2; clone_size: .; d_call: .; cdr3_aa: CASSGGRVHEQYF; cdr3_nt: TGTGCCAGCAGTGGGGGGCGGGTCCACGAGCAGTACTTC
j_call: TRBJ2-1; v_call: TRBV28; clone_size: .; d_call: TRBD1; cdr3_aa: CASTTPGQGDNEQFF; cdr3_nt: TGTGCCAGCACCACGCCGGGACAGGGGGACAATGAGCAGTTCTTC
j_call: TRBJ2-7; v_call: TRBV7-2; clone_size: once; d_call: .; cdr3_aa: CASSLAIIYEQYF; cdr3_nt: TGTGCCAGCAGCTTAGCGATAATTTACGAGCAGTACTTC
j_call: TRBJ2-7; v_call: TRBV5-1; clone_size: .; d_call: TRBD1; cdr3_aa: CASSLEAGTGYYEQYF; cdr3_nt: TGCGCCAGCAGCTTGGAAGCCGGGACAGGGTATTACGAGCAGTACTTC
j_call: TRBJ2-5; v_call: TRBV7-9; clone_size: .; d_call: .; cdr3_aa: CASQNLARETQYF; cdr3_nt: TGTGCCAGCCAGAACCTAGCGCGGGAGACCCAGTACTTC
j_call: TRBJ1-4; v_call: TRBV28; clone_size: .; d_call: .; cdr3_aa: CASSSRAGFNEKLFF; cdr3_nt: TGTGCCAGCAGTTCTCGCGCGGGGTTTAATGAAAAACTGTTTTTT
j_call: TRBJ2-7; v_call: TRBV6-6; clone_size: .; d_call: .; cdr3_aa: CASSYRPGVSYEQYF; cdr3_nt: TGTGCCAGCAGTTACCGCCCAGGGGTCTCCTACGAGCAGTACTTC
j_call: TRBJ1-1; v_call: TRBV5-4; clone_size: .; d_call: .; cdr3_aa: CASSFLNMRDTEAFF; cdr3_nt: TGTGCCAGCAGCTTCCTGAACATGAGGGACACTGAAGCTTTCTTT
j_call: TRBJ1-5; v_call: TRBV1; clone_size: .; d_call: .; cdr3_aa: CTSSQVNGHNQPQHF; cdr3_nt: TGCACCAGCAGCCAAGTGAACGGTCACAATCAGCCCCAGCATTTT
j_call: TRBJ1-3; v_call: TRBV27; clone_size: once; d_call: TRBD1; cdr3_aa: CASSTLLGQGPSGNTIYF; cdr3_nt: TGTGCCAGCAGTACCCTCCTTGGACAGGGCCCCTCTGGAAACACCATATATTTT
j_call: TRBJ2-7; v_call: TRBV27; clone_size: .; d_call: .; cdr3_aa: CASSPPGTEYSYEQYF; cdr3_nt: TGTGCCAGCAGCCCTCCCGGGACGGAGTACTCCTACGAGCAGTACTTC